The rows below give T cell receptor beta chains drawn from one sample of a study of blood T cell repertoires in COVID-19. Data came from immunoSEQ multiplex PCR; TCRdb stores just in-frame clones and leaves some out. The data show about 200,000 clones, with around 86% seen just once and roughly 5.7% held by the top ten. Material: peripheral blood. These receptors all stem from an older man with acute or convalescent COVID-19. Each CDR3 is given with its conserved first and last residue. A D gene is named only where the DNA matches it firmly.

D gene	V gene	J gene	CDR3 protein
.	TRBV6-4	TRBJ2-2	CASSDSLTGELFF
TRBD2	TRBV10-1	TRBJ2-1	CASSEFAGGLGFHEQFF
.	TRBV25-1	TRBJ1-4	CASSRVATNEKLFF
TRBD2	TRBV7-9	TRBJ2-7	CASSQGLVNEQYF
.	TRBV24-1	TRBJ2-1	CATSENWTGNEQFF
TRBD1	TRBV2	TRBJ1-2	CASSEALLGTGGRSLGYTF
.	TRBV18	TRBJ1-4	CASSGASKGEKLFF
TRBD2	TRBV2	TRBJ2-5	CASKGTSGKETQYF
TRBD1	TRBV19	TRBJ1-5	CASSVQGGAYQPQHF
.	TRBV6-5	TRBJ2-2	CASSNQGRVTGELFF
TRBD1	TRBV14	TRBJ1-2	CASSPTSRTGGVDGYTF
.	TRBV5-4	TRBJ2-1	CASSSDRNNEQFF
TRBD1	TRBV18	TRBJ1-2	CASSPSQGEGYTF
TRBD1	TRBV19	TRBJ1-1	CASRNRGRNTEAFF
.	TRBV7-8	TRBJ2-7	CASSPRGQAYEQYF
.	TRBV6-5	TRBJ2-1	CASSYGRAADEQFF
TRBD1	TRBV24-1	TRBJ1-2	CATSPGTGSNYGYTF